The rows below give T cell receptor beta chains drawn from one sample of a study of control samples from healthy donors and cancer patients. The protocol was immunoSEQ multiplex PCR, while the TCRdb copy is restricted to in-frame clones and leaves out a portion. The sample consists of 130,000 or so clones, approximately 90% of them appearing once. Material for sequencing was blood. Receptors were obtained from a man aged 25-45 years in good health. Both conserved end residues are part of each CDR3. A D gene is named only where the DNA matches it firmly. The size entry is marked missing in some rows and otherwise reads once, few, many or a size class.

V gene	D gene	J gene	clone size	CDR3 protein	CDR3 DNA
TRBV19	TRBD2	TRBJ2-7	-	CASSILAGAYEQYF	TGTGCCAGTAGTATATTAGCGGGCGCCTACGAGCAGTACTTC
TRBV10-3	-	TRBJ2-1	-	CAISDEGGPSNEQFF	TGTGCCATCAGTGACGAGGGGGGCCCCTCGAATGAGCAGTTCTTC
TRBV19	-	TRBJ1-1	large	CASSILVDTEAFF	TGTGCCAGTAGTATTTTAGTGGACACTGAAGCTTTCTTT
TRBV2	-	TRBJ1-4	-	CASSEALGGSGEKLFF	TGTGCCAGCAGTGAAGCGCTTGGGGGGTCGGGGGAAAAACTGTTTTTT
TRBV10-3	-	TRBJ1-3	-	CAISEGNTIYF	TGTGCCATCAGTGAGGGAAACACCATATATTTT
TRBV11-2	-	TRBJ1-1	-	CASSLVEITEAFF	TGTGCCAGCAGCTTAGTAGAGATCACTGAAGCTTTCTTT
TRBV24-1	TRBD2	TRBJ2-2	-	CATSGGLATLYAGELFF	TGTGCCACCAGTGGGGGACTAGCGACCCTTTACGCCGGGGAGCTGTTTTTT
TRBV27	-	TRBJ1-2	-	CASSFRDNYGYTF	TGTGCCAGCAGTTTTAGGGATAACTATGGCTACACCTTC
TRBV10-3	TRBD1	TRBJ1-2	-	CAISVDRVSGYTF	TGTGCCATCAGTGTAGACAGGGTTTCCGGCTACACCTTC
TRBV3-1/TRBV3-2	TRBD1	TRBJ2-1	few	CASSRWGQSSYNEQFF	TGTGCCAGCAGCCGCTGGGGACAGAGCTCCTACAATGAGCAGTTCTTC
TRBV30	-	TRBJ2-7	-	CAWSVPGTASYEQYF	TGTGCCTGGAGTGTGCCAGGGACGGCTAGCTACGAGCAGTACTTC
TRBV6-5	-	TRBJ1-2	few	CASKEHNLVYGYTF	TGTGCCAGTAAGGAACATAACCTGGTTTATGGCTACACCTTC
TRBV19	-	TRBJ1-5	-	CASTGVLREPQHF	TGTGCCAGCACGGGCGTCCTCAGGGAGCCCCAGCATTTT
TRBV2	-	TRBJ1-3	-	CASSAGYRGSGNTIYF	TGTGCCAGCAGTGCTGGTTACCGAGGATCTGGAAACACCATATATTTT
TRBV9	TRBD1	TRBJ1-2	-	CASAYGTGGYGYTF	TGTGCCAGCGCTTACGGGACAGGAGGCTATGGCTACACCTTC
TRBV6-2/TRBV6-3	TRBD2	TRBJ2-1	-	CASSRLALAGYNEQFF	TGTGCCAGCAGCCGGCTGGCACTAGCGGGTTACAATGAGCAGTTCTTC